This entry lists 29 T cell receptor beta chains sequenced from one sample in a study of T-cell memory formation after mild COVID-19. TCRdb analysed the 5' RACE reads with MiXCR anew, one entry per CDR3 protein. Among 350,000 to 550,000 distinct CDR3 sequences, roughly 18% were seen once, and the ten largest hold around a fifth. Sequenced sample: PBMCs or a T cell subset sorted from them (not recorded which). These receptor sequences come from a man between 18 and 35 years old who had mild COVID-19 (a few samples of this study predate the infection). Cell type and time point are not known.

This clonotype occurred a few times. V usage is TRBV21-1 and J usage is TRBJ2-7. TRBV21-1 counts as a pseudogene. This CDR3 comprises 15 residues. The CDR3 reads CASSNRRGNVYEQYF. The CDR3 nucleotides are TGTGCCAGCAGCAACCGCCGAGGAAACGTCTACGAGCAGTACTTC.

V usage is TRBV4-3 and J usage is TRBJ2-3; maybe TRBD2 (6 bases). Trimming removed 0 bases from V and 8 bases from J, with 18 bases in between. The CDR3 runs to 16 residues. Germline V CDR1 and CDR2: LGHNA, YSLEER. CDR3 in DNA: TGCGCCAGCAGCCAAGATTTAGGAGGACTACCCGGTACGCAGTATTTT. Protein product: CASSQDLGGLPGTQYF.

The V gene is TRBV24-1, the J gene TRBJ2-1; D might be TRBD1 or TRBD2, each matching 5 bases. Germline CDR1 reads KGHDR; CDR2 reads SFDVKD. Trimming cost V 9 bases and J 4 bases, with 15 bases left between them. The CDR3 loop spans 14 amino acids. This CDR3 is CATGVGEIYNEQFF. The DNA of the CDR3 is TGTGCCACCGGGGTGGGGGAGATTTACAATGAGCAGTTCTTC.

The V gene is TRBV29-1, the J gene TRBJ1-2; 8 nucleotides match TRBD1. The CDR3 is 16 residues long. CDR1 and CDR2 (germline): SQVTM, ANQGSEA. Unmatched junction bases numbered 16, after V lost 6 bases and J lost 4 bases. The CDR3 region is CSVGTGLKKLGYGYTF. The CDR3 DNA sequence: TGCAGCGTGGGGACAGGACTGAAGAAACTAGGCTATGGCTACACCTTC.

This clonotype was detected only a few times. The chain employs TRBV6-5 and TRBJ2-1; perhaps TRBD2 as D (7 bases). Germline V gene data show CDR1 as MNHEY and CDR2 as SVGAGI. The ends were cut back, 2 bases at V and 4 bases at J, with 18 bases in the middle. The CDR3 contains 17 residues. CDR3 region: CASSYPPRGGRYNEQFF. The DNA for the CDR3 is TGTGCCAGCAGTTACCCACCTAGGGGGGGGAGATACAATGAGCAGTTCTTC.

This rearrangement joins TRBV29-1 to TRBJ1-2; the D is unclear. Germline V gene data show CDR1 as SQVTM and CDR2 as ANQGSEA. The V gene lost 1 base and the J gene lost 4 bases, with 10 bases spanning the gap. The CDR3 spans 13 residues. CDR3 nucleotide sequence: TGCAGCGTTGAAGGGGTGGGCCCCTATGGCTACACCTTC. It translates to CSVEGVGPYGYTF.

In its sample, this clonotype was seen a few times. This chain uses TRBV7-2 with TRBJ2-1, with TRBD2 as a possible D gene (6 bases). CDR3 length: 11 amino acids. The V gene lost 3 bases and the J gene lost 14 bases, with 11 bases spanning the gap. Germline V CDR1 and CDR2: SGHTA, FQGNSA. Here the CDR3 DNA reads TGTGCCAGCAGCTTGGGGACTTCTGAGTTCTTC. Amino acid sequence: CASSLGTSEFF.

This clonotype appeared a few times. The chain couples TRBV12-3 or TRBV12-4 to TRBJ1-5; D call uncertain. Trimming shortened V by 1 base and J by 6 bases, and 19 bases separated the two germline ends. CDR3 length: 17 residues. The CDR3: CASSLGDGFPQVQPQHF. CDR3 nucleotides: TGTGCCAGCAGTTTAGGAGACGGATTTCCCCAAGTTCAGCCCCAGCATTTT.

This clonotype was detected only a few times. The chain recombines TRBV6-2 or TRBV6-3 with TRBJ1-2, with unresolved D. Germline V gene sequence: CDR1 MNHEY, CDR2 SVGEGT. The CDR3 contains 17 residues. V was trimmed by 2 bases and J by 3 bases, leaving 19 bases between them. CDR3 residues: CASSYPRSFAVYYGYTF. CDR3 coding DNA: TGTGCCAGCAGTTACCCCAGGAGTTTCGCCGTTTACTATGGCTACACCTTC.

This rearrangement joins TRBV7-2 to TRBJ2-5; D remains unclear. Germline V gives CDR1 SGHTA, CDR2 FQGNSA. The V and J ends lost 6 bases and 5 bases respectively, with 10 bases between them. This CDR3 comprises 12 residues. DNA for the CDR3: TGTGCCAGCAGAACAAACGCGGAGACCCAGTACTTC. It codes for CASRTNAETQYF.

This clonotype was observed a handful of times. This chain uses TRBV5-1 with TRBJ2-3, with D possibly matching TRBD1 (6 bases). Germline V lookup: CDR1 SGHRS, CDR2 YFSETQ. The V and J ends lost 5 bases and 0 bases respectively, with 22 bases between them. This CDR3 comprises 18 residues. CDR3 amino acids: CASRRYLQGITSTDTQYF. The CDR3 nucleotides are TGCGCCAGCAGACGGTACTTGCAGGGGATTACTAGCACAGATACGCAGTATTTT.

The gene calls are TRBV20-1 and TRBJ1-1; a weak D match, TRBD1 (5 bases). Germline CDR1 reads DFQATT; CDR2 reads SNEGSKA (reference sequence). The CDR3 length is 14 residues. Trimming pared 6 bases from V and 4 bases from J, leaving 18 bases between. CDR3 in DNA: TGCAGTGCCCCAAGCTCTAGGGGCGTCACTGAAGCTTTCTTT. Translating gives CSAPSSRGVTEAFF.

This clonotype turned up a few times. The chain employs TRBV12-3 or TRBV12-4 and TRBJ2-4, with D perhaps given as TRBD1 or TRBD2 (5 bases each). The CDR3 totals 12 residues. The V and J ends lost 3 bases and 13 bases respectively, with 13 bases between them. The DNA for the CDR3 is TGTGCCAGCAGTTTGGGGGACCGGGCCCAGTACTTC. Translated, it gives CASSLGDRAQYF.

This clonotype was seen repeatedly, ten times or more. The V gene is TRBV5-1, the J gene TRBJ2-5; maybe TRBD2 (5 bases). CDR3 length equals 12 residues. V lost 6 bases and J 4 bases, leaving 10 bases between the germline ends. Germline V CDR1 and CDR2: SGHRS, YFSETQ. In nucleotides, the CDR3 is TGCGCCAGCACCCTTGAGGGAGAGACCCAGTACTTC. Its protein is CASTLEGETQYF.

The chain joins TRBV12-3 or TRBV12-4 to TRBJ1-6, with D uncertain. The CDR3 contains 13 residues. V was clipped by 6 bases and J by 9 bases, with 12 bases between them. In DNA, the CDR3 is TGTGCCAGCAGCCCGCGTATGTCTTCACCCCTCCACTTT. It is translated as CASSPRMSSPLHF.

This clonotype was counted a few times. The chain links TRBV7-8 to TRBJ2-5; TRBD1 is a possible D gene (6 bases). Trimming cost V 2 bases and J 5 bases, with 18 bases left between them. Germline-derived CDR1 and CDR2 are SGHVS and FQNEAQ. This CDR3 is 16 amino acids long. The CDR3 nucleotides read TGTGCCAGCAGCTTAAGGAACAGGGACCCCAAGGAGACCCAGTACTTC. Translating gives CASSLRNRDPKETQYF.

In this sample, this clonotype turned up a few times. The V call is TRBV5-1, the J call TRBJ1-1, with TRBD1 identical over 7 bases. J gave up 10 bases and V 4 bases, and 13 bases lay outside the gene matches. The CDR3 consists of 14 residues. Germline V gene data show CDR1 as SGHRS and CDR2 as YFSETQ. CDR3 in DNA: TGCGCCAGCAGCGTTAGACAGGGATCTATGTCAGCTTTCTTT. This encodes CASSVRQGSMSAFF.

In this sample, this clonotype turned up a few times. The chain combines TRBV4-3 with TRBJ1-2; 7 bases agree with TRBD1. This CDR3 is built from 19 residues. Trimming cost V 0 bases and J 4 bases; bases outside gene matches: 17. The germline gives CDR1 LGHNA, CDR2 YSLEER. CDR3 in DNA: TGCGCCAGCAGCCAAGATACGGGAGCCGGGACAGTCGCGGGCTATGGCTACACCTTC. Its protein is CASSQDTGAGTVAGYGYTF.

This clonotype was counted a few times. The chain couples TRBV4-1 to TRBJ1-4; TRBD1 matches 11 bases. This CDR3 is built from 18 residues. Germline V gives CDR1 MGHRA, CDR2 YSYEKL. With 1 base clipped from V and 7 bases from J, the junction kept 11 bases outside the gene matches. The CDR3 protein is CASSQGTGGKIIREKLFF. The CDR3 DNA reads as TGCGCCAGCAGCCAAGGGACAGGGGGCAAAATCATCCGTGAAAAACTGTTTTTT.

This clonotype showed up many times. The chain employs TRBV5-1 and TRBJ2-1, with 7 bases fitting TRBD2. Germline V gene data show CDR1 as SGHRS and CDR2 as YFSETQ. Germline trimming cut 1 base from V and 6 bases from J; bases unmatched to any gene: 10. The CDR3 covers 16 residues. In DNA, the CDR3 is TGCGCCAGCAGCTTGAATCCGGGGGGACCCTCCAATGAGCAGTTCTTC. This codes for CASSLNPGGPSNEQFF.

J is TRBJ2-4 and V is TRBV7-2; no reliable D call. V gave up 5 bases and J gave up 1 base, with 9 bases separating them. Germline values: CDR1 SGHTA, CDR2 FQGNSA. The CDR3 is 14 residues long. In nucleotides, the CDR3 is TGTGCCAGCAGCGACGCCCGGGCCAAAAACATTCAGTACTTC. Translating it yields CASSDARAKNIQYF.

This clonotype was observed a few times. The chain combines TRBV10-2 with TRBJ2-3; D is possibly TRBD1 (6 bases). Germline V lookup: CDR1 WSHSY, CDR2 SAAADI. The germline V and J ends were trimmed by 7 bases and 2 bases, with 16 bases remaining between them. This CDR3 is built from 15 residues. CDR3 bases: TGCGCCAGCAAATGGACAGCCGCATCCACAGATACGCAGTATTTT. This encodes CASKWTAASTDTQYF.

This clonotype was picked up a small number of times. This chain links TRBV9 with TRBJ2-1; D is unresolved. The CDR3 runs 17 residues. The V gene lost 4 bases and the J gene lost 0 bases, with 17 bases spanning the gap. Per the germline V gene, CDR1 is SGDLS and CDR2 is YYNGEE. The DNA of the CDR3 is TGTGCCAGCAGCCCCCGAGACATACTGAGCTCCTACAATGAGCAGTTCTTC. This codes for CASSPRDILSSYNEQFF.

This clonotype was recorded a few times. This chain joins TRBV30 and TRBJ2-5; TRBD1 or TRBD2 may be the D gene (5 bases each). Germline CDR1 is GTSNPN and CDR2 is SVGIG (reference sequence). This CDR3 contains 15 residues. The V end was cut by 1 base, the J end by 2 bases, with 14 bases between. CDR3 DNA sequence: TGTGCCTGGAGTGCTGTATGGGGGTCTCAAGAGACCCAGTACTTC. Encoded protein: CAWSAVWGSQETQYF.

This clonotype showed up just once. CDR3 bases: TGTGCCAGCAGCCAAGATCTGGGGACGGCAGATACGCAGTATTTT. Protein sequence: CASSQDLGTADTQYF. The chain carries TRBV4-2 and TRBJ2-3, with D perhaps assigned TRBD1 or TRBD2 (5 bases each). V lost 0 bases to trimming and J lost 4 bases, with 11 bases between them. In germline, CDR1 is LGHNA, CDR2 YNFKEQ. This CDR3 spans 15 amino acids.

The rearrangement joins TRBV6-5 to TRBJ1-1, with unresolved D. Trimming stripped 2 bases from V and 5 bases from J, with 12 bases between. Germline values: CDR1 MNHEY, CDR2 SVGAGI. This CDR3 comprises 14 residues. CDR3: CASSYDSRRTEAFF. The CDR3 nucleotides read TGTGCCAGCAGTTACGACTCGAGGCGGACTGAAGCTTTCTTT.

This clonotype was counted between two and nine times. The chain joins TRBV7-3 to TRBJ2-3; D is perhaps TRBD2 (6 bases). Trimming cost V 7 bases and J 2 bases, with 16 bases left between them. This CDR3 comprises 15 residues. CDR1 is SGHTA and CDR2 is FQGTGA in the germline V gene. DNA for the CDR3: TGTGCCAGCACCCCCGGCGGGGCAGCCACAGATACGCAGTATTTT. This codes for CASTPGGAATDTQYF.

This clonotype was counted between two and nine times. The chain is built from TRBV29-1 and TRBJ2-5; tentatively, D is TRBD1 (6 bases). This CDR3 contains 11 residues. Trimming left V 6 bases short and J 6 bases short, with 11 bases between. CDR1 and CDR2 (germline): SQVTM, ANQGSEA. The CDR3 sequence is CSVGQRQTQYF. The CDR3, as DNA: TGCAGCGTAGGACAGCGCCAGACCCAGTACTTC.

This sequence joins TRBV10-2 and TRBJ2-5; 8 bases are shared with TRBD2. CDR3 length equals 14 residues. CDR1 and CDR2 (germline): WSHSY, SAAADI. J lost 2 bases, V lost 4 bases, and 3 bases had no gene match. The CDR3 DNA sequence: TGCGCCAGCAGTGGAATAGCGGGGCAAGAGACCCAGTACTTC. Translation gives CASSGIAGQETQYF.